Presented here are 24 T cell receptor beta chains from one specimen sequenced in a study of breast tumors, draining lymph nodes, adjacent tissues. TCRdb reprocessed the multiplex PCR reads with MiXCR, giving one entry per CDR3 protein. Of under 250,000 distinct CDR3 sequences listed, about 34% are singletons. Breast cancer patients provided tissue from their axillary draining lymph nodes. Sequenced material: axillary lymph node tissue. The source is a female donor with breast cancer. Some clones in this sample may be carry-over from other donors' samples.

The rearrangement joins TRBV5-4 to TRBJ2-1, with 7 bases fitting TRBD2. The V segment lost 2 bases and the J segment 0 bases; nucleotides outside the gene matches: 8. In germline, CDR1 is SGHNT, CDR2 YYREEE (reference sequence). The CDR3 spans 17 residues. The CDR3 nucleotides are TGTGCCAGCAGCTTTACCGGGAGGTCCCCCTCCTACAATGAGCAGTTCTTC. The encoded protein is CASSFTGRSPSYNEQFF.

This chain uses TRBV12-5 with TRBJ1-2; 7 nucleotides align to TRBD1. The CDR3 extends over 14 amino acids. The germline V gene encodes CDR1 LGHNT and CDR2 FRNRAP. DNA of the CDR3: TGTGCCGCCAGTGACTCCGGGACAGCAGGCGGCTACACCTTC. This gives the protein CAASDSGTAGGYTF.

The gene calls are TRBV2 and TRBJ1-5, with TRBD1 matching over 9 bases. This CDR3 is built from 15 residues. Germline CDR1 is SNHLY and CDR2 is FYNNEI. Trimming at V came to 2 bases and at J to 9 bases, leaving 8 bases not matched to a gene. This CDR3 is CASSELGQGILPQHF. CDR3 DNA sequence: TGTGCCAGCAGTGAATTGGGACAGGGTATATTGCCCCAGCATTTT. The full variable domain, completed using reference TRBV2 and TRBJ1-5, is EPEVTQTPSHQVTQMGQEVILRCVPISNHLYFYWYRQILGQKVEFLVSFYNNEISEKSEIFDDQFSVERPDGSNFTLKIRSTKLEDSAMYFCASSELGQGILPQHFGDGTRLSIL.

On this clonotype itself: One junction end disagrees with the germline gene, perhaps due to a read error. This chain joins TRBV20-1 and TRBJ2-3; 9 nucleotides agree with TRBD1. The CDR3 extends over 14 amino acids. Germline V gene lookup returns CDR1 DFQATT and CDR2 SNEGSKA (reference sequence). The CDR3 sequence: CSAPGTGSTDTQCF. For the CDR3, the DNA is TGCAGTGCCCCCGGGACAGGGAGCACAGATACGCAGTGCTTC.

This clonotype has ten or more counts. The chain is built from TRBV2 and TRBJ2-7, with D perhaps TRBD1 (6 bases). Trimming cost V 6 bases and J 7 bases, with 16 bases left between them. This CDR3 contains 13 residues. Germline loops: CDR1 SNHLY, CDR2 FYNNEI. In DNA, the CDR3 is TGTGCCAGCAGGGACAACAGGGCTGAGGAGCAGTACTTC. Translated, it gives CASRDNRAEEQYF.

This clonotype was found once. This chain connects TRBV2 to TRBJ2-5, with a tentative D call TRBD1 (6 bases). The V gene lost 6 bases and the J gene lost 4 bases, with 15 bases spanning the gap. The CDR3 is 14 residues long. Germline CDR1 reads SNHLY; CDR2 reads FYNNEI. CDR3: CASRGAGMGETQYF. CDR3 DNA sequence: TGTGCCAGCAGGGGGGCAGGGATGGGAGAGACCCAGTACTTC.

There are many counts of this clonotype. Germline is not matched at one junction end, which may reflect a read error. V and J are TRBV7-9 and TRBJ1-2; D not resolved. Germline CDR1 and CDR2: SEHNR and FQNEAQ (reference sequence). The CDR3 runs 15 residues. This CDR3 reads CASSSYSRRTYGYPF. CDR3 DNA sequence: TGTGCCAGCAGCTCGTACTCCAGGAGGACGTATGGCTACCCCTTC.

This clonotype occurred many times. The CDR3 nucleotides are TGTGCCAGCAGGGGACAGGGGGTAGGGGAGCAGTACTTC. Translated, it gives CASRGQGVGEQYF. The chain carries TRBV28 and TRBJ2-7; 11 bases align to TRBD1. The V gene end was trimmed by 6 bases and the J gene end by 7 bases; junction bases not matched to a gene: 5. This CDR3 comprises 13 residues. Germline V gives CDR1 MDHEN, CDR2 SYDVKM.

This clonotype was seen ten or more times. The chain couples TRBV5-1 to TRBJ2-7; 12 bases are shared with TRBD2. The CDR3 contains 14 residues. Germline assignment: CDR1 SGHRS and CDR2 YFSETQ. V lost 5 bases to trimming and J lost 3 bases; unmatched junction nucleotides: 3. The CDR3 reads CASRTTSGSYEQYF. DNA of the CDR3: TGCGCCAGCAGAACGACTAGCGGGAGCTACGAGCAGTACTTC. Looking up the rest from reference TRBV5-1 and TRBJ2-7 gives the full variable domain: KAGVTQTPRYLIKTRGQQVTLSCSPISGHRSVSWYQQTPGQGLQFLFEYFSETQRNKGNFPGRFSGRQFSNSRSEMNVSTLELGDSALYLCASRTTSGSYEQYFGPGTRLTVT.

J is TRBJ2-1 and V is TRBV7-3; the D gene is possibly TRBD2 (5 bases). The CDR3 contains 16 residues. Germline loops: CDR1 SGHTA, CDR2 FQGTGA. The CDR3, as DNA: TGTACCGGCAGCTCCGCGGGCGGTAGCTCCTACAATGAGCAGTTCTTC. Translation gives CTGSSAGGSSYNEQFF.

To note about this clonotype: The junction shows a germline mismatch at one end, possibly a read error. V and J are TRBV19 and TRBJ1-5; D is unresolved. CDR3 length equals 16 residues. Germline lookup yields CDR1 LNHDA and CDR2 SQIVND (reference sequence). The CDR3 DNA is TGTGCCAGTAGTACTCGGGCAGGCGGCTACAATGAGCCCCAGCATTTT. Translating it yields CASSTRAGGYNEPQHF.

This clonotype was detected many times. V gene TRBV20-1 combines with J gene TRBJ2-3, with 7 positions matching TRBD1. The CDR3 length is 12 residues. Germline CDR1 DFQATT, CDR2 SNEGSKA (reference sequence). CDR3 in amino acids: CAVYRGPDTQYF. Here the CDR3 DNA reads TGCGCGGTCTACAGGGGTCCAGATACGCAGTATTTT.

There are many counts of this clonotype. The V call is TRBV7-9, the J call TRBJ2-1, with D maybe TRBD1 (5 bases). CDR3 length equals 15 residues. Germline V gene data show CDR1 as SEHNR and CDR2 as FQNEAQ (reference sequence). The V end was cut by 1 base, the J end by 4 bases, with 11 bases between. The CDR3 DNA reads as TGTGCCAGCAGCTTAGTAGGGGTGGAATACAATGAGCAGTTCTTC. Amino acids: CASSLVGVEYNEQFF.

The chain joins TRBV6-1 to TRBJ1-1; 7 bases are a match to TRBD1. The junction had 8 bases not matched to a gene; V was cut back by 7 bases and J by 6 bases. Germline CDR1 reads MNHNS; CDR2 reads SASEGT. CDR3 length equals 13 residues. The DNA for the CDR3 is TGTGCCAGCATTCGGGCCCAGGGGGCTGAAGCTTTCTTT. Amino acid sequence: CASIRAQGAEAFF.

Remarks on this clonotype: It may be a read error: a sequence one base away is much more abundant. The chain joins TRBV6-6 to TRBJ2-1, with 13 nucleotides matching TRBD2. This CDR3 region has 16 residues. V was pared by 5 bases and J by 10 bases, with 11 bases of the junction left unmatched. Germline loops: CDR1 MNHNY, CDR2 SVGAGI (reference sequence). The CDR3 region is CASSHRTSGRSDEQFF. The CDR3 region has the DNA TGTGCCAGCAGTCACAGGACTAGCGGGAGAAGTGACGAGCAGTTCTTC.

The chain is built from TRBV10-3 and TRBJ2-5; 7 positions agree with TRBD2. CDR1 is ENHRY and CDR2 is SYGVKD in the germline V gene. The CDR3 is made up of 12 amino acids. V lost 6 bases to trimming and J lost 7 bases; unmatched junction nucleotides: 5. CDR3 coding DNA: TGTGCCATCAGAGACGAGCGGGGGACCCAGTACTTC. It is translated as CAIRDERGTQYF.

This clonotype was observed many times. The chain is built from TRBV9 and TRBJ2-1; tentatively, D is TRBD2 (6 bases). This CDR3 is built from 15 residues. Trimming cost V 4 bases and J 1 base, with 12 bases left between them. Germline values: CDR1 SGDLS, CDR2 YYNGEE. The CDR3 sequence: CASSTSIGSYNEQFF. In nucleotides, the CDR3 is TGTGCCAGCAGCACTAGCATTGGGTCCTACAATGAGCAGTTCTTC.

This clonotype was picked up many times. The rearrangement links TRBV20-1 to TRBJ2-2; perhaps D is TRBD1 or TRBD2 (5 bases each). This CDR3 has 16 residues. The V end lost 0 bases, the J end lost 3 bases, and 14 bases lay between the germline ends. The germline V gene encodes CDR1 DFQATT and CDR2 SNEGSKA (reference sequence). The CDR3 here is CSARDGGGRDTGELFF. The CDR3 nucleotides read TGCAGTGCTAGAGATGGTGGGGGAAGGGACACCGGGGAGCTGTTTTTT.

Many counts were recorded for this clonotype. The genes are TRBV20-1 and TRBJ2-1, with D hard to call. The ends were cut back, 5 bases at V and 8 bases at J, with 25 bases in the middle. Germline V gene sequence: CDR1 DFQATT, CDR2 SNEGSKA (reference sequence). This CDR3 contains 16 residues. The DNA for the CDR3 is TGCAGTGCTGGGTCAGACTCGTACTTACTCGAGCATGAGCAGTTCTTC. Translated, it gives CSAGSDSYLLEHEQFF.

About this clonotype itself: One base away lies a much larger clone, so this may be a sequencing read error. The chain recombines TRBV6-1 with TRBJ2-5; 10 bases agree with TRBD2. The ends lost 5 bases at V and 5 bases at J; junction bases unmatched: 8. This CDR3 has 15 residues. Germline V gene lookup returns CDR1 MNHNS and CDR2 SASEGT. The CDR3 loop is CASSPTSGILETQYF. Here the CDR3 DNA reads TGTGCCAGCAGTCCTACTAGCGGGATATTGGAGACCCAGTACTTC.

As for this clonotype: Mismatch with germline at one junction end may stem from a read error. The chain joins TRBV12-5 to TRBJ1-3, with D unresolved. The germline gives CDR1 LGHNT, CDR2 FRNRAP. The length of the CDR3 is 15 residues. Here the CDR3 DNA reads TGTGTTAGTGGTTTGGCGGGCTACGCTGGAAACACCATATATTTT. Residues: CVSGLAGYAGNTIYF.

Many counts were recorded for this clonotype. The genes are TRBV6-5 and TRBJ2-3, with 8 bases that match TRBD2. CDR1 MNHEY and CDR2 SVGAGI come from the germline V gene. The CDR3 is 15 residues long. V shed 7 bases, J shed 2 bases, and the junction held 8 bases outside the gene matches. Here the CDR3 DNA reads TGTGCCAGCACTGGAGCGGGAGACCTCACAGATACGCAGTATTTT. It codes for CASTGAGDLTDTQYF.

This clonotype was seen a few times. CDR3 protein: CASSRGTGTMNTEAFF. The CDR3 coding sequence is TGTGCCAGTAGTAGAGGGACAGGGACCATGAACACTGAAGCTTTCTTT. The chain is built from TRBV19 and TRBJ1-1, with 9 positions matching TRBD1. V trimming: 4 bases; J trimming: 0 bases; junction bases outside the gene matches: 6. The CDR3 contains 16 residues. In germline, CDR1 is LNHDA, CDR2 SQIVND (reference sequence).

With respect to this clonotype: This may arise from a read error, as a much more abundant clone is one base away. The chain recombines TRBV20-1 with TRBJ2-1; 8 bases agree with TRBD2. With 0 bases clipped from V and 6 bases from J, the junction kept 10 bases outside the gene matches. Per germline, CDR1 DFQATT and CDR2 SNEGSKA (reference sequence). This CDR3 spans 16 amino acids. The DNA for the CDR3 is TGCAGTGCTAGAGATCCCCGGACCCTAGCGGGCAATGAGCAGTTCTTC. Translating gives CSARDPRTLAGNEQFF.